This paragraph reports one T cell receptor beta chain. No antigen is known for it. Looked up from germline, CDR1 is MDHEN and CDR2 is SYDVKM. The CDR3 extends over 15 amino acids. V was pared by 3 bases and J by 7 bases, with 4 bases of the junction left unmatched. The data were obtained in a study of shared clonotypes between healthy human individuals. Study-wide background: The donor pool was made up of a couple of women and a few men aged 18 to 49. Three CD4 naive, three CD4 memory, two CD8 naive and one CD8 memory plate were used per donor. Overall study findings and caveats: Since donors were few, the genetic and exposure-history diversity represented was limited. Incompleteness in sorted-subset sequencing, despite large depth, was shown by rarefaction.

Only in-frame clones appear in the TCRdb table, and some are missing; sequencing was by immunoSEQ multiplex PCR. This sample has fewer than 850,000 clones, with less than 80% found just once. The chain has TRBV28 and TRBJ2-1, with TRBD2 matching 12 bases. This clonotype originated in a young woman in good health. The sequenced sample consisted of memory CD4+ T cells sorted from blood. Regarding subset: CD45RA-negative fraction. The CDR3 coding sequence is TGTGCCAGCAGTTTCCCTAGCGGGAGGGTTAATGAGCAGTTCTTC. Amino acid sequence: CASSFPSGRVNEQFF.